This paragraph covers one T cell receptor beta chain sequence. Antigen specificity is unknown. The sample originates from a study of cytomegalovirus exposure and HLA in healthy donors. The study's findings and limits: Some TCR beta chains (roughly 150 of them) were listed as cytomegalovirus-associated. Prior analysis indicated that the majority of TCR beta V segments exhibited productivity approximately 90% or approximately 30% of the time. Roughly uniform sequencing depth across donors was assumed, possibly incorrectly. What a later analysis reportedly showed was that an Asian-associated ancestry cluster had fewer N-insertions than the approximately 700-donor mean.

Use of 60 Vbeta and 13 Jbeta primers characterized the PCR. Sequencing was performed with immunoSEQ multiplex PCR; in TCRdb, only in-frame clones are kept and a portion is missing. The data hold approximately 240,000 clones, with 82% observed a single time. The CDR3 covers 15 residues. With 2 bases removed from V and 2 bases from J, the gap between germline ends came to 13 bases. The chain joins TRBV23-1 to TRBJ2-7; D remains unclear. TRBV23-1 is designated an ORF whose function remains uncertain. The TCR was taken from a woman aged 40 to 50 in good health and CMV-seronegative. Material: PBMCs. CDR3 region: CASSQPTETPYEQYF. CDR3 bases: TGCGCCAGCAGTCAACCCACAGAGACCCCCTACGAGCAGTACTTC.